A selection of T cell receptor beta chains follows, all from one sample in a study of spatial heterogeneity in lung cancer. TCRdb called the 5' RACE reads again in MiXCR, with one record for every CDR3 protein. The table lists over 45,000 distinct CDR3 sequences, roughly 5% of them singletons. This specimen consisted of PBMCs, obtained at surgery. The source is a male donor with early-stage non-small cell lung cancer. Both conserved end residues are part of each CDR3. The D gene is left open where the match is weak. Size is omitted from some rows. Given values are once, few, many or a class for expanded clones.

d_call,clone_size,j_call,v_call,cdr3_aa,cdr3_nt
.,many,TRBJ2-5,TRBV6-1,CASSGTDQETQYF,TGTGCCAGCAGTGGGACAGACCAAGAGACCCAGTACTTC
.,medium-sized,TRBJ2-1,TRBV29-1,CSVEGSVYSYNEQFF,TGCAGCGTTGAAGGGAGCGTTTACTCCTACAATGAGCAGTTCTTC
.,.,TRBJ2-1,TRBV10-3,CAISGSTGYDNEQFF,TGTGCCATCAGTGGATCTACAGGGTATGACAATGAGCAGTTCTTC
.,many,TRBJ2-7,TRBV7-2,CASSFTGYEQYF,TGTGCCAGCAGCTTCACAGGGTACGAGCAGTACTTC
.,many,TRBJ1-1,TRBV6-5,CASSYARGGSTEAFF,TGTGCCAGCAGTTACGCCAGGGGAGGTAGCACTGAAGCTTTCTTT
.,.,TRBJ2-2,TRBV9,CASSVEGGLNTGELFF,TGTGCCAGCAGCGTAGAGGGGGGCCTGAACACCGGGGAGCTGTTTTTT
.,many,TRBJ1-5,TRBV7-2,CASSLGGPGKDQPQHF,TGTGCCAGCAGCTTAGGGGGGCCAGGGAAGGACCAGCCCCAGCATTTT
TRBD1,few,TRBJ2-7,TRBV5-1,CASSPGQGRFGEQYF,TGCGCCAGCAGCCCGGGACAGGGTAGATTCGGGGAGCAGTACTTC
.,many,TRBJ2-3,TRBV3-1,CASSHRRTSTDTQYF,TGTGCCAGCAGCCATCGAAGGACCAGCACAGATACGCAGTATTTT
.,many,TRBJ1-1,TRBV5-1,CASSLATGRATEAFF,TGCGCCAGCAGCTTGGCCACGGGGAGGGCCACTGAAGCTTTCTTT
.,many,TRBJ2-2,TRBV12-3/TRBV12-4,CASSFRGGDTGELFF,TGTGCCAGCAGTTTCAGGGGAGGGGATACCGGGGAGCTGTTTTTT
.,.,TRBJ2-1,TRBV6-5,CASIAPAYNEQFF,TGTGCCAGCATAGCGCCCGCCTACAATGAGCAGTTCTTC
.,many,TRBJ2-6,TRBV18,CASSSNRDPGANVLTF,TGTGCCAGCTCATCCAACAGGGACCCTGGGGCCAACGTCCTGACTTTC
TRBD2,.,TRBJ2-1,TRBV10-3,CAISEDLAGGSYNEQFF,TGTGCCATCAGTGAAGATCTAGCGGGAGGATCCTACAATGAGCAGTTCTTC
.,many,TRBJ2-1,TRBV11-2,CASSFAGLSYNEQFF,TGTGCCAGCAGCTTTGCAGGGCTCTCCTACAATGAGCAGTTCTTC
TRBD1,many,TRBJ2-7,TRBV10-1,CASSAGTAGYEQYF,TGCGCCAGCAGTGCCGGGACAGCCGGCTACGAGCAGTACTTC